These 32 T cell receptor beta chains came from one sample sequenced in a study of Graves' ophthalmopathy and Graves' hyperthyroidism (dated by TCRdb to 2017 to 2018). Sequencing instrument: Illumina HiSeq 2000. TCR beta CDR3 regions were amplified from RNA transcripts for repertoire sequencing. The first round was an RT-PCR using HTBI primers with the Qiagen OneStep RT-PCR kit, and this first round was followed by a second-round multiplex PCR, then size selection and purification. In TCRdb, the public reads were trimmed at Q25 with fastp and aligned with MiXCR, with productive beta chains retained. Each entry is one CDR3 protein sequence, shown with its most common DNA and genes. Recorded for this sample are approximately 1.2 million distinct CDR3 sequences; about 40% of them occurred a single time. The top ten clones comprise over 8.5% of the sample. Sequenced input: peripheral blood or thyroid tissue (not recorded which). The source is an adult man with Graves' hyperthyroidism.

J is TRBJ2-7 and V is TRBV9; D gene ambiguous. Trimming left V 5 bases short and J 6 bases short, with 21 bases between. There are 15 residues in the CDR3. In germline, CDR1 is SGDLS, CDR2 YYNGEE. In nucleotides, the CDR3 is TGTGCCAGCAGGCCAGCGAGGAATTCGGTCGGCGAGCAGTACTTC. Amino acids: CASRPARNSVGEQYF.

The chain couples TRBV27 to TRBJ1-4; D is unclear. This CDR3 has 14 amino acids. Germline loops: CDR1 MNHEY, CDR2 SMNVEV (reference sequence). V lost 4 bases to trimming and J lost 7 bases, with 13 bases between them. CDR3 sequence reads: CASSSPGLGEKLFF. CDR3 coding DNA: TGTGCCAGCAGTTCCCCGGGTCTTGGTGAAAAACTGTTTTTT. Variable domain in full (rest from reference TRBV27 and TRBJ1-4): EAQVTQNPRYLITVTGKKLTVTCSQNMNHEYMSWYRQDPGLGLRQIYYSMNVEVTDKGDVPEGYKVSRKEKRNFPLILESPSPNQTSLYFCASSSPGLGEKLFFGSGTQLSVL.

The sample holds many counts of this clonotype. The V and J genes are TRBV20-1 and TRBJ1-5; no definite D call. This CDR3 spans 13 amino acids. The V and J ends lost 1 base and 4 bases respectively, with 8 bases between them. Germline V lookup: CDR1 DFQATT, CDR2 SNEGSKA (reference sequence). The CDR3 DNA follows: TGCAGTGCTAGAGCACGGTTAAATCAGCCCCAGCATTTT. It yields the protein CSARARLNQPQHF.

This clonotype was counted between two and nine times. The chain uses TRBV19 and TRBJ1-5, with TRBD1 matching 8 bases. This CDR3 has 18 residues. The germline V gene encodes CDR1 LNHDA and CDR2 SQIVND (reference sequence). The V gene end was trimmed by 7 bases and the J gene end by 4 bases; junction bases not matched to a gene: 18. CDR3 loop: CASKDFPGQVGPNQPQHF. CDR3 DNA: TGTGCCAGTAAAGACTTTCCGGGACAGGTGGGGCCTAATCAGCCCCAGCATTTT.

The chain uses TRBV7-2 and TRBJ2-5; D call uncertain. Trimming pared 3 bases from V and 4 bases from J, leaving 15 bases between. The CDR3 is made up of 15 amino acids. The germline V gene has CDR1 SGHTA and CDR2 FQGNSA. The CDR3 loop reads CASSFWTPLGETQYF. DNA of the CDR3: TGTGCCAGCAGCTTCTGGACGCCACTTGGAGAGACCCAGTACTTC. Combining the CDR3 with reference TRBV7-2 and TRBJ2-5 gives the whole variable domain GAGVSQSPSNKVTEKGKDVELRCDPISGHTALYWYRQSLGQGLEFLIYFQGNSAPDKSGLPSDRFSAERTGGSVSTLTIQRTQQEDSAVYLCASSFWTPLGETQYFGPGTRLLVL.

The gene calls are TRBV11-3 and TRBJ2-5, with D possibly being TRBD2 (7 bases). V lost 5 bases, J lost 4 bases, and 26 bases lay in between. The germline CDR1 and CDR2 sequences are SGHNT and YENEEA. This CDR3 spans 18 amino acids. DNA for the CDR3: TGTGCCAGCAGCGATCCGAACCACAGGGAGGGTTGGGGAGAGACCCAGTACTTC. Its protein product is CASSDPNHREGWGETQYF.

This clonotype was seen repeatedly, ten times or more. This chain connects TRBV12-3 or TRBV12-4 to TRBJ1-1; 10 bases map to TRBD1. J was trimmed by 6 bases and V by 7 bases; bases with no gene match: 2. This CDR3 comprises 12 residues. The CDR3 sequence is CASTGTGAEAFF. CDR3 nucleotide sequence: TGTGCCAGCACCGGGACAGGGGCTGAAGCTTTCTTT.

This clonotype was seen a few times. Here the CDR3 reads CASSPDISGANVLTF. DNA for the CDR3: TGTGCCAGCTCACCAGACATCTCTGGGGCCAACGTCCTGACTTTC. The rearrangement joins TRBV18 to TRBJ2-6; no firm D call. CDR3 length: 15 residues. Trimming cost V 2 bases and J 0 bases, with 5 bases left between them. Per the germline V gene, CDR1 is KGHSH and CDR2 is LQKENI.

The chain is built from TRBV5-1 and TRBJ1-4; D gene ambiguous. From germline, CDR1 is SGHRS and CDR2 YFSETQ. V was trimmed by 4 bases and J by 8 bases, leaving 12 bases between them. CDR3 length equals 13 residues. The CDR3 coding sequence is TGCGCCAGCAGCGAGACGGGCGGAGAAAAACTGTTTTTT. This sequence encodes CASSETGGEKLFF.

This clonotype was observed many times. The chain combines TRBV29-1 with TRBJ1-1; 7 bases match TRBD1. The CDR3 totals 13 residues. CDR1 is SQVTM, CDR2 ANQGSEA, per germline. Trimming removed 7 bases from V and 1 base from J; junction bases left unmatched: 6. The CDR3 here is CSAATGRNTEAFF. The CDR3 DNA is TGCAGCGCTGCGACAGGGCGGAACACTGAAGCTTTCTTT.

On this clonotype itself: This could be a read error, since a much larger clone is one nucleotide away. V usage is TRBV9 and J usage is TRBJ1-1; TRBD1 might be the D (6 bases). Germline V gives CDR1 SGDLS, CDR2 YYNGEE. The CDR3 runs to 15 residues. The V gene lost 0 bases and the J gene lost 0 bases, with 9 bases spanning the gap. CDR3 sequence reads: CASSVGEGVNTEAFF. CDR3 nucleotide sequence: TGTGCCAGCAGCGTAGGCGAGGGGGTGAACACTGAAGCTTTCTTT.

Regarding this clonotype: This could be a read error, since a much larger clone is one nucleotide away. J is TRBJ1-2 and V is TRBV2, with D unclear. Germline V CDR1 and CDR2: SNHLY, FYNNEI. CDR3 length: 14 residues. This CDR3 is CARSEETTNYGYTF. CDR3 coding DNA: TGTGCCCGCAGTGAAGAGACGACTAACTATGGCTACACCTTC. The whole variable domain, filled in from reference TRBV2 and TRBJ1-2, reads EPEVTQTPSHQVTQMGQEVILRCVPISNHLYFYWYRQILGQKVEFLVSFYNNEISEKSEIFDDQFSVERPDGSNFTLKIRSTKLEDSAMYFCARSEETTNYGYTFGSGTRLTVV.

The V call is TRBV5-4, the J call TRBJ2-1, with 8 bases matching TRBD1. This CDR3 is built from 14 residues. Germline V gene data show CDR1 as SGHNT and CDR2 as YYREEE (reference sequence). The trim removed 3 bases at V and 7 bases at J, leaving 6 bases unmatched. DNA for the CDR3: TGTGCCAGCAGCTCTTGGACAGGGAAGAATGAGCAGTTCTTC. Protein product: CASSSWTGKNEQFF.

The chain employs TRBV7-2 and TRBJ2-5; TRBD2 is a possible D gene (5 bases). The V end was cut by 1 base, the J end by 7 bases, with 10 bases between. CDR1 SGHTA and CDR2 FQGNSA come from the germline V gene. There are 13 residues in the CDR3. The CDR3 DNA reads as TGTGCCAGCAGCTTAGTTACGGGGAGGACCCAGTACTTC. It translates to CASSLVTGRTQYF. Based on the CDR3 plus reference TRBV7-2 and TRBJ2-5, the full variable domain is GAGVSQSPSNKVTEKGKDVELRCDPISGHTALYWYRQSLGQGLEFLIYFQGNSAPDKSGLPSDRFSAERTGGSVSTLTIQRTQQEDSAVYLCASSLVTGRTQYFGPGTRLLVL.

This clonotype showed up many times. The rearrangement links TRBV4-2 to TRBJ1-4, with 7 bases fitting TRBD1. The CDR3 is 15 residues long. In germline, CDR1 is LGHNA, CDR2 YNFKEQ. V lost 0 bases, J lost 7 bases, and 5 bases stayed unmatched. The CDR3 nucleotides read TGTGCCAGCAGCCAAGAGAAGGGGGCAGGTGAAAAACTGTTTTTT. Protein product: CASSQEKGAGEKLFF.

This clonotype was counted a few times. The chain carries TRBV12-3 or TRBV12-4 and TRBJ1-4, with D unresolved. The CDR3 covers 14 residues. With 5 bases removed from V and 3 bases from J, the gap between germline ends came to 10 bases. In nucleotides, the CDR3 is TGTGCCAGCAGTCTGACCCAATCTAATGAAAAACTGTTTTTT. This translates into CASSLTQSNEKLFF.

This clonotype was seen ten or more times. V gene TRBV29-1 combines with J gene TRBJ2-5; D possibly corresponds to TRBD2 (6 bases). This CDR3 comprises 12 residues. Trimming removed 4 bases from V and 7 bases from J, with 13 bases in between. Germline V gene sequence: CDR1 SQVTM, CDR2 ANQGSEA. In DNA, the CDR3 is TGCAGCGTTGTCGGCGGGAAGGGGACCCAGTACTTC. It codes for CSVVGGKGTQYF.

This rearrangement joins TRBV20-1 to TRBJ2-6, with D perhaps matching TRBD2 (5 bases). Germline-derived CDR1 and CDR2 are DFQATT and SNEGSKA (reference sequence). The V gene lost 1 base and the J gene lost 10 bases, with 20 bases spanning the gap. This CDR3 region has 16 residues. CDR3 protein: CSARGDGGMAANVLTF. CDR3 bases: TGCAGTGCTAGAGGAGACGGAGGAATGGCGGCTAACGTCCTGACTTTC.

This clonotype was counted many times. This chain connects TRBV7-9 to TRBJ1-1, with a possible D match to TRBD1 (6 bases). This CDR3 has 16 residues. Germline-derived CDR1 and CDR2 are SEHNR and FQNEAQ (reference sequence). The V end lost 2 bases, the J end lost 0 bases, and 13 bases lay between the germline ends. The CDR3 here is CASSLQLRGVNTEAFF. Here the CDR3 DNA reads TGTGCCAGCAGCTTACAACTGAGGGGGGTGAACACTGAAGCTTTCTTT.

This clonotype was found once. The rearrangement links TRBV20-1 to TRBJ1-4, with unresolved D. The CDR3 runs to 13 residues. Looked up from germline, CDR1 is DFQATT and CDR2 is SNEGSKA (reference sequence). Trimming removed 6 bases at V and 6 bases at J, with 14 bases between. The CDR3 DNA reads as TGCAGTGCCTGGAGGGATGAAGATGAAAAACTGTTTTTT. Amino acid sequence: CSAWRDEDEKLFF.

Concerning this clonotype itself: A much larger clone differs from this one at a single base, so this may be a read error. The chain carries TRBV5-5 and TRBJ1-2; 8 bases are shared with TRBD1. CDR1 and CDR2 from the germline V gene are SGHKS and YYEKEE (reference sequence). The V gene end was trimmed by 7 bases and the J gene end by 5 bases; junction bases not matched to a gene: 16. The CDR3 covers 16 residues. Here the CDR3 DNA reads TGTGCCAGCGCCATTGGTCTCCCGGGACAGGATTATGGCTACACCTTC. It codes for CASAIGLPGQDYGYTF.

The sample holds many counts of this clonotype. The J gene is TRBJ2-6, the V gene TRBV2; D call uncertain. Germline assignment: CDR1 SNHLY and CDR2 FYNNEI. Trimming removed 1 base from V and 1 base from J, with 5 bases in between. CDR3 length equals 15 residues. The CDR3 spells CASSEEGSGANVLTF. For the CDR3, the DNA is TGTGCCAGCAGTGAAGAAGGATCTGGGGCCAACGTCCTGACTTTC.

The gene calls are TRBV20-1 and TRBJ1-1, with TRBD1 as a possible D gene (5 bases). Germline values: CDR1 DFQATT, CDR2 SNEGSKA (reference sequence). Trimming took off 0 bases at V and 3 bases at J, with 11 bases between the two ends. CDR3 size: 14 residues. In nucleotides, the CDR3 is TGCAGTGCTAGAGATCGGGGGTTGGACACTGAAGCTTTCTTT. Its protein product is CSARDRGLDTEAFF.

This chain links TRBV2 with TRBJ2-7; D is undetermined. This CDR3 is 12 amino acids long. In germline, CDR1 is SNHLY, CDR2 FYNNEI. V lost 7 bases and J lost 5, with 12 bases in between. CDR3 residues: CASKLGKNEQYF. The CDR3 DNA reads as TGTGCCAGCAAGCTAGGGAAGAACGAGCAGTACTTC.

With regard to this clonotype: A read error may explain this, as a much larger clone is one base away. J is TRBJ2-5 and V is TRBV19, with 7 bases lining up with TRBD1. This CDR3 has 16 residues. CDR1 is LNHDA, CDR2 SQIVND, per germline (reference sequence). The CDR3 DNA sequence: TGTGCCAGTAGCCTGACCGGGACAGAGAGTCAAGAGACCGAGTACTTC. Translation gives CASSLTGTESQETEYF.

The table lists this clonotype with many counts. The rearrangement joins TRBV7-9 to TRBJ1-2; TRBD1 matches 7 bases. The CDR3 has 14 amino acids. Germline V gives CDR1 SEHNR, CDR2 FQNEAQ (reference sequence). J lost 3 bases, V lost 5 bases, and 6 bases had no gene match. The CDR3 region is CASSRDRVYYGYTF. CDR3 DNA: TGTGCCAGCAGCCGCGACAGGGTATACTATGGCTACACCTTC.

This clonotype was observed at least ten times. The V gene is TRBV24-1, the J gene TRBJ1-2; D is ambiguous. The CDR3 has 12 residues. Deletions cut 2 bases from V and 8 bases from J, with 8 bases between. CDR1 and CDR2 from the germline V gene are KGHDR and SFDVKD. The CDR3 is CATSDWPGGYTF. Here the CDR3 DNA reads TGTGCCACCAGTGATTGGCCGGGGGGCTACACCTTC.

This clonotype was observed at least ten times. Relative to the germline gene, one junction end is altered; a read error may explain this. The rearrangement joins TRBV9 to TRBJ1-5; D ambiguous. The CDR3 spans 11 residues. Germline CDR1 and CDR2: SGDLS and YYNGEE. In DNA, the CDR3 is TGTGCCAACAGCGCTGGTCAGCCCCAGCATTTT. Residues: CANSAGQPQHF.

The V call is TRBV7-9, the J call TRBJ1-6; possible D gene TRBD1, 6 bases. Trimming pared 1 base from V and 6 bases from J, leaving 25 bases between. The CDR3 has 20 residues. Germline CDR1 and CDR2: SEHNR and FQNEAQ (reference sequence). CDR3: CASSLGSGGGASVGNSPLHF. CDR3 nucleotide sequence: TGTGCCAGCAGCTTAGGTTCTGGCGGGGGGGCCTCGGTTGGTAATTCACCCCTCCACTTT.

The CDR3 region is CASRSPGTGMILRELFF. The CDR3 DNA reads as TGTGCCAGCAGGTCACCCGGGACAGGGATGATTCTACGGGAGCTGTTTTTT. The rearrangement joins TRBV7-9 to TRBJ2-2; 9 bases line up with TRBD1. Germline V gene data show CDR1 as SEHNR and CDR2 as FQNEAQ (reference sequence). V gave up 6 bases and J gave up 9 bases; unmatched junction bases: 17. The CDR3 is 17 amino acids.

This clonotype was seen repeatedly, ten times or more. The V gene is TRBV29-1, the J gene TRBJ1-1; a weak D match, TRBD1 (5 bases). Germline loops: CDR1 SQVTM, CDR2 ANQGSEA. The CDR3 spans 10 residues. The ends were cut back, 6 bases at V and 8 bases at J, with 10 bases in the middle. For the CDR3, the DNA is TGCAGCGTCACAGGTGTAGAAGCTTTCTTT. Translation: CSVTGVEAFF.

This clonotype appeared many times. The chain uses TRBV20-1 and TRBJ1-6; D not certain. V lost 4 bases to trimming and J lost 13 bases, with 29 bases between them. The CDR3 sequence is 17 residues long. Germline values: CDR1 DFQATT, CDR2 SNEGSKA (reference sequence). CDR3 nucleotides: TGCAGTGCTATTGGGCCAAGTCTAGGTGGTATCCTTCTCCCCCTCCACTTT. Translated, it gives CSAIGPSLGGILLPLHF.